This TCR beta chain was sequenced in a study of cytomegalovirus exposure and HLA in healthy donors. Study in general: Unique TCR beta sequences numbering 117 million came from 150 million to 200 million T cells in an earlier analysis. Within the Caucasian-associated ancestry cluster were 81% of the approximately 400 genotyped donors.

Primers: 60 Vbeta forward and 13 Jbeta reverse. Generated by immunoSEQ multiplex PCR, the TCRdb table keeps only in-frame clones and is missing some. The repertoire holds roughly 100,000 clones, with about 12% as singletons. Overall study findings and caveats: Across donors, sequencing depth was assumed by presence/absence analyses to be roughly uniform.

Germline lookup yields CDR1 LGHNA and CDR2 YSLEER. This CDR3 is built from 16 residues. The V and J ends lost 2 bases and 3 bases, in that order; junction bases with no gene match: 9. This clone was observed a few times. The antigen is undetermined. The TCR originated in a man between 35 and 55 years old in good health and CMV-seropositive. V usage is TRBV4-3 and J usage is TRBJ2-5, with 7 bases lining up with TRBD1. Sequenced sample: PBMCs. The CDR3, as DNA: TGCGCCAGCAGCCAAAATCGACAGGGTGGAGAAGAGACCCAGTACTTC. Its translation is CASSQNRQGGEETQYF.